This T cell receptor beta chain was recorded in a study of Graves' ophthalmopathy and Graves' hyperthyroidism. This clonotype was counted between two and nine times. This CDR3 spans 16 amino acids. Germline V gene lookup returns CDR1 LNHDA and CDR2 SQIVND (reference sequence). Trimming cost V 5 bases and J 7 bases; bases outside gene matches: 14. The TCR beta CDR3 regions underwent amplification from RNA transcripts. First-round RT-PCR employed HTBI primers, with a second-round multiplex PCR after it. TCRdb independently ran MiXCR on the multiplex PCR reads; one entry per CDR3 protein. This sample has about 740,000 distinct CDR3 sequences, with approximately 40% found just once.

The sequence was obtained from an adult man with Graves' ophthalmopathy. The chain recombines TRBV19 with TRBJ2-5, with 9 bases lining up with TRBD2. Input material: peripheral blood. The CDR3, as DNA: TGTGCCAGTAGTCAGCGGGGGGACCGACAGATGGGGACCCAGTACTTC. Its protein product is CASSQRGDRQMGTQYF.